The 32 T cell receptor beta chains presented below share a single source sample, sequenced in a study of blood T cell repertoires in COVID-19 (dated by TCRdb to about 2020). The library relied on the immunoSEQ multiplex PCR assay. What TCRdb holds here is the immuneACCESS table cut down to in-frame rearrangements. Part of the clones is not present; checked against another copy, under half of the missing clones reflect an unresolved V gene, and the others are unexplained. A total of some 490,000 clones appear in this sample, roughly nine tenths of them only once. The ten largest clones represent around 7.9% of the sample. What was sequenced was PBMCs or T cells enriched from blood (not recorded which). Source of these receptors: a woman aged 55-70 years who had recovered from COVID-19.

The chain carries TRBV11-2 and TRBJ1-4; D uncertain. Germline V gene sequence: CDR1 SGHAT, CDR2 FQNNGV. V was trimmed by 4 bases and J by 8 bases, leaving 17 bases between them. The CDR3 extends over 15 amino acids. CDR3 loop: CASSSLTNSGEKLFF. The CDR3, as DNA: TGTGCCAGCAGCTCCCTCACAAACAGCGGAGAAAAACTGTTTTTT.

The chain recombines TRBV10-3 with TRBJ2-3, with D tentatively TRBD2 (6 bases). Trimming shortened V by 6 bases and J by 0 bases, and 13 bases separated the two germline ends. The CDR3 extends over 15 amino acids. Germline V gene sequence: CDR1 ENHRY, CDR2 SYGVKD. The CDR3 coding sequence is TGTGCCATCAGACCGGGACTCATTAGCACAGATACGCAGTATTTT. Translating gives CAIRPGLISTDTQYF.

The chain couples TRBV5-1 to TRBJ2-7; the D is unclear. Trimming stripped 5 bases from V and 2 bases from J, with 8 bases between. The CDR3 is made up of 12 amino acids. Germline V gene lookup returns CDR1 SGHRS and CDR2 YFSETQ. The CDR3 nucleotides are TGCGCCAGCAGGGCAACCGCCTACGAGCAGTACTTC. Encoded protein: CASRATAYEQYF.

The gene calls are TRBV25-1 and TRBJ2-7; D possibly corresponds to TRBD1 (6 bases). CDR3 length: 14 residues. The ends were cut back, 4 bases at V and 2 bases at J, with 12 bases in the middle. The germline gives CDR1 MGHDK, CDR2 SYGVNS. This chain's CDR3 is CASSATGPTYEQYV. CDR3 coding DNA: TGTGCCAGCAGTGCAACAGGGCCCACCTACGAGCAGTACGTC.

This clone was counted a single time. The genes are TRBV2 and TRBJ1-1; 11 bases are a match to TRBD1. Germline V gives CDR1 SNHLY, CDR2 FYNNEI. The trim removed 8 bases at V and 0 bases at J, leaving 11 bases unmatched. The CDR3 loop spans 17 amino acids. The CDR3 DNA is TGTGCCAGCCGGTCGCGGGACAGGGGGATTATGAACACTGAAGCTTTCTTT. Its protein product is CASRSRDRGIMNTEAFF.

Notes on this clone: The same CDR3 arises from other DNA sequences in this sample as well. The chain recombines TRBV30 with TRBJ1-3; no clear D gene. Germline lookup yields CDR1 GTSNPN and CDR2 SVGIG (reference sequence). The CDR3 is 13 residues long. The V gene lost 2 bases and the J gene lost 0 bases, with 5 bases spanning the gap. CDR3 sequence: CAWSLFSGNTIYF. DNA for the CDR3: TGTGCCTGGAGTCTCTTCTCTGGAAACACCATATATTTT.

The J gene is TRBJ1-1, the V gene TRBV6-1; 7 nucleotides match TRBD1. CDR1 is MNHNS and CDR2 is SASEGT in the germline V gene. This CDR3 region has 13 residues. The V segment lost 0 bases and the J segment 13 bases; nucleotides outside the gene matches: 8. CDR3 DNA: TGTGCCAGCAGTGAAGCATCCGGGACAGCGGGTTTCTTT. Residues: CASSEASGTAGFF.

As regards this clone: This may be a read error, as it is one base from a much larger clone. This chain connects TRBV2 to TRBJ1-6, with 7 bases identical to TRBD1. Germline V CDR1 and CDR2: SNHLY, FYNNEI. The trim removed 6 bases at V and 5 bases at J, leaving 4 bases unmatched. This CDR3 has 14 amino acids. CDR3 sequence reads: CASSLDRNNSPLHF. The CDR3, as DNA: TGTGCCAGCAGCTTGGACAGGAATAATTCACCCCTCCACTTT.

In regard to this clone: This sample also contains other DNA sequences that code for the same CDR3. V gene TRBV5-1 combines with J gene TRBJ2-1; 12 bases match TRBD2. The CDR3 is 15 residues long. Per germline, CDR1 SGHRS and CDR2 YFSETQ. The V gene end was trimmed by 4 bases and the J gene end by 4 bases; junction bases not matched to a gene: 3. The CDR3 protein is CASSPTSGGYNEQFF. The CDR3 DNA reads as TGCGCCAGCAGCCCGACTAGCGGGGGTTACAATGAGCAGTTCTTC.

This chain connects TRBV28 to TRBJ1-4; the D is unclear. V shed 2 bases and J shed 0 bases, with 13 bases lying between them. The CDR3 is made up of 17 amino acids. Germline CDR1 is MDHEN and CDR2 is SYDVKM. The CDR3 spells CASSLGRPVSTNEKLFF. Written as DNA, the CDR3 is TGTGCCAGCAGTTTAGGGAGGCCGGTGTCAACTAATGAAAAACTGTTTTTT.

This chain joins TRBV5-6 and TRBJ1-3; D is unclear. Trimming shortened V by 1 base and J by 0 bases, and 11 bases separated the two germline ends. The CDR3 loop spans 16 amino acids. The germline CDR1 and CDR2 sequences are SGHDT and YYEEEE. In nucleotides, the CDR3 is TGTGCCAGCAGCTTGCTAGGATTAACCTCTGGAAACACCATATATTTT. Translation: CASSLLGLTSGNTIYF. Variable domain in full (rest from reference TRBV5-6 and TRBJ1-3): DAGVTQSPTHLIKTRGQQVTLRCSPKSGHDTVSWYQQALGQGPQFIFQYYEEEERQRGNFPDRFSGHQFPNYSSELNVNALLLGDSALYLCASSLLGLTSGNTIYFGEGSWLTVV.

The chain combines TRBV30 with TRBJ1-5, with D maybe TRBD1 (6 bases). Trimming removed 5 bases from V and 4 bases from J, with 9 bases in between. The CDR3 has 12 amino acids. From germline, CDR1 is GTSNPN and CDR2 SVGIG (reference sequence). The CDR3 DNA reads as TGTGCCTGGGACAGGCCGAATCAGCCCCAGCATTTT. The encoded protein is CAWDRPNQPQHF. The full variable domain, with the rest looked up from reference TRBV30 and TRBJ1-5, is SQTIHQWPATLVQPVGSPLSLECTVEGTSNPNLYWYRQAAGRGLQLLFYSVGIGQISSEVPQNLSASRPQDRQFILSSKKLLLSDSGFYLCAWDRPNQPQHFGDGTRLSIL.

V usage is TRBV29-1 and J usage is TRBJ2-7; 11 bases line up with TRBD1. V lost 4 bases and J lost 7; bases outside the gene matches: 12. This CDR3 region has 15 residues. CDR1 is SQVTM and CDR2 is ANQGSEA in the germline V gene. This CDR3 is CSVVTGTGGPTEQYF. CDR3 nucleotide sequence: TGCAGCGTTGTAACCGGGACAGGGGGTCCCACGGAGCAGTACTTC.

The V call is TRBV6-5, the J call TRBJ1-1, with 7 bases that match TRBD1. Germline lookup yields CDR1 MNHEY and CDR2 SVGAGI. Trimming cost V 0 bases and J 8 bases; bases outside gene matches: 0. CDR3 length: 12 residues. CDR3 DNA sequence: TGTGCCAGCAGTTACTCGGACAGGGAAGCTTTCTTT. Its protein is CASSYSDREAFF.

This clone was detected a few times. DNA of the CDR3: TGTGCCAGCAGTGGGACAGGGAAAAGCCAGCCCCAGCATTTT. Amino acid sequence: CASSGTGKSQPQHF. The gene calls are TRBV2 and TRBJ1-5, with 8 bases fitting TRBD1. In germline, CDR1 is SNHLY, CDR2 FYNNEI. CDR3 length: 14 amino acids. V dropped 4 bases and J dropped 7; count of bases not matched to a gene: 6.

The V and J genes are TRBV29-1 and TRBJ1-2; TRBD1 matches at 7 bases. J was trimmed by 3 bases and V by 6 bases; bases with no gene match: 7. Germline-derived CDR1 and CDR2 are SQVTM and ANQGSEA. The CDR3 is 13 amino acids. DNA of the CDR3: TGCAGCGTCGCAAAAGGGACAGACTATGGCTACACCTTC. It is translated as CSVAKGTDYGYTF.

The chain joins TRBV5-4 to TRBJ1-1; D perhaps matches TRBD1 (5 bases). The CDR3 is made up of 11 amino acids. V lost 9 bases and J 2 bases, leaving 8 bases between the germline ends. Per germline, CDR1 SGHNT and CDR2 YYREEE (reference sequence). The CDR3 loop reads CAKDSNTEAFF. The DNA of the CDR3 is TGTGCCAAAGACAGCAACACTGAAGCTTTCTTT. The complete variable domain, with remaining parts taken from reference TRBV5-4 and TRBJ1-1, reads ETGVTQSPTHLIKTRGQQVTLRCSSQSGHNTVSWYQQALGQGPQFIFQYYREEENGRGNFPPRFSGLQFPNYSSELNVNALELDDSALYLCAKDSNTEAFFGQGTRLTVV.

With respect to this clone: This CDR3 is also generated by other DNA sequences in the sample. The CDR3 reads CASSLGRGNTEAFF. CDR3 sequence (DNA): TGCGCCAGCAGCTTAGGCCGGGGGAACACTGAAGCTTTCTTT. The chain uses TRBV5-1 and TRBJ1-1; the D is unclear. Between the trimmed V and J ends, which lost 2 bases and 1 base, there was a span of 9 bases. Germline V gene lookup returns CDR1 SGHRS and CDR2 YFSETQ. This CDR3 has 14 residues.

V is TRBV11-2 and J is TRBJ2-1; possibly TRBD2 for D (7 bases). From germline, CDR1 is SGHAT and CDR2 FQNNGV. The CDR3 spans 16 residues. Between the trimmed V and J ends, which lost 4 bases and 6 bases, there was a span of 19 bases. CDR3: CASSYLWGGPSNEQFF. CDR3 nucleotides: TGTGCCAGCAGCTACCTCTGGGGGGGGCCATCCAATGAGCAGTTCTTC.

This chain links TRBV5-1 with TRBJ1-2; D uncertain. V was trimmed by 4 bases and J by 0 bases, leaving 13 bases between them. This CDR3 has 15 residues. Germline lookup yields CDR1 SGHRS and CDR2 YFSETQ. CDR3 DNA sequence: TGCGCCAGCAGCCCTGATTATGCGCCTAACTATGGCTACACCTTC. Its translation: CASSPDYAPNYGYTF.

In DNA, the CDR3 is TGCGCCAGCTCCTTTACAGGGGTTGGGGGAAACACCATATATTTT. This translates into CASSFTGVGGNTIYF. The chain uses TRBV5-1 and TRBJ1-3; 7 positions agree with TRBD1. The CDR3 loop spans 15 amino acids. V lost 7 bases to trimming and J lost 4 bases; unmatched junction nucleotides: 11. CDR1 SGHRS and CDR2 YFSETQ come from the germline V gene.

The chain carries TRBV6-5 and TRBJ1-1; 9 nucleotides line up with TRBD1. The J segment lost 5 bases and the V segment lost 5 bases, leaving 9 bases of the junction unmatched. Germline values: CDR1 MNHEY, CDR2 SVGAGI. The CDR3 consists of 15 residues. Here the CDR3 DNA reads TGTGCCAGCAGTCCCTTACCGACAGGGGGTACTGAAGCTTTCTTT. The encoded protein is CASSPLPTGGTEAFF.

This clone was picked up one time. CDR3 loop: CATSRDRLAGGPGVTDTQYF. In DNA form, the CDR3 reads TGTGCCACCAGCAGAGATCGACTAGCGGGGGGGCCGGGTGTGACAGATACGCAGTATTTT. The V and J genes are TRBV15 and TRBJ2-3; 14 nucleotides match TRBD2. After removal of 0 bases from V and 3 bases from J, the junction contained 11 bases not matched to a gene. The CDR3 covers 20 residues. CDR1 and CDR2 (germline): LNHNV, YYDKDF (reference sequence).

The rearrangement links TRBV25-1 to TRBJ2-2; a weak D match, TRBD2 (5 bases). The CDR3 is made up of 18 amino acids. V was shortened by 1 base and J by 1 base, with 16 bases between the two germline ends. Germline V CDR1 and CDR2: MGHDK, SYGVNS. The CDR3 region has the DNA TGTGCCAGCAGTGAATTTGGCGGTACCCGGGGGAACACCGGGGAGCTGTTTTTT. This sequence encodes CASSEFGGTRGNTGELFF.

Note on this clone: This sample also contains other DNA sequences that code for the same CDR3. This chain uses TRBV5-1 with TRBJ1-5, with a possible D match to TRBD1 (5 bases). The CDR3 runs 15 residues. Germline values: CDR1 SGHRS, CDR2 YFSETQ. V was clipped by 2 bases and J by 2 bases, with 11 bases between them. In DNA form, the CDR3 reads TGCGCCAGCAGCTTAGAGGGAGGGGGCAATCAGCCCCAGCATTTT. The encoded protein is CASSLEGGGNQPQHF.

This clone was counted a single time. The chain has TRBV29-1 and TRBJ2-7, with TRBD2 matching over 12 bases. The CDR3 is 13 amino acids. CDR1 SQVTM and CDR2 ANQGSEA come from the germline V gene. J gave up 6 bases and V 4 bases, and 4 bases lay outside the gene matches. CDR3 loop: CSVATSGGSEQYV. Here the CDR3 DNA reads TGCAGCGTTGCGACTAGCGGGGGCTCCGAGCAGTACGTC.

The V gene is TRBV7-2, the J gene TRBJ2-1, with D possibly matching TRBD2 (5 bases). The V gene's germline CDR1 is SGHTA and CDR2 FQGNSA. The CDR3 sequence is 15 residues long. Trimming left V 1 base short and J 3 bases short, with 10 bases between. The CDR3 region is CASSLGTADYNEQFF. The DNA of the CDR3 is TGTGCCAGCAGCTTAGGTACAGCGGACTACAATGAGCAGTTCTTC.

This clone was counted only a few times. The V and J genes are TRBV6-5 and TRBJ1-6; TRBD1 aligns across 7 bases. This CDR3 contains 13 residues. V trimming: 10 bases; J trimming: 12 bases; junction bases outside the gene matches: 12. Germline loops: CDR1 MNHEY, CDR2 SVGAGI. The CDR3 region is CATRDSLSLPLHF. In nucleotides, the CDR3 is TGTGCCACCCGGGACAGCCTATCGTTACCCCTCCACTTT.

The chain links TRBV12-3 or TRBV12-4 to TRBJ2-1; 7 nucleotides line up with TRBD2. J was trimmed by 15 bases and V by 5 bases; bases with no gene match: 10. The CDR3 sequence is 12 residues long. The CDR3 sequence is CASSPTSLIGFF. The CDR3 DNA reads TGTGCCAGCAGTCCGACTAGCCTAATTGGGTTCTTC.

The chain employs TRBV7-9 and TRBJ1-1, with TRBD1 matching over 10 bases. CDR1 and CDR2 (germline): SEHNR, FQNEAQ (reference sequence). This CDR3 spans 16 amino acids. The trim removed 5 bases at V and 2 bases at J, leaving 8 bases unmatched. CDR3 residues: CASSTGTGAPNTEAFF. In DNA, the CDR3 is TGTGCCAGCAGCACCGGGACAGGGGCCCCAAACACTGAAGCTTTCTTT.

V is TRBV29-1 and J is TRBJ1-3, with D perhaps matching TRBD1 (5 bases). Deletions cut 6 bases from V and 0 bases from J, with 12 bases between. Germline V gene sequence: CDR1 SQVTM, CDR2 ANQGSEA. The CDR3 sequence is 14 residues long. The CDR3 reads CSVETEFSGNTIYF. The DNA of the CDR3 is TGCAGCGTGGAGACAGAATTCTCTGGAAACACCATATATTTT. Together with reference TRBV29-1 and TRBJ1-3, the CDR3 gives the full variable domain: SAVISQKPSRDICQRGTSLTIQCQVDSQVTMMFWYRQQPGQSLTLIATANQGSEATYESGFVIDKFPISRPNLTFSTLTVSNMSPEDSSIYLCSVETEFSGNTIYFGEGSWLTVV.

DNA of the CDR3: TGTGCCAGCAGTGGCTCGACAGGCCGAGGGACAGATACGCAGTATTTT. This gives the protein CASSGSTGRGTDTQYF. V usage is TRBV2 and J usage is TRBJ2-3; D perhaps matches TRBD1 (6 bases). This CDR3 comprises 16 residues. Germline values: CDR1 SNHLY, CDR2 FYNNEI. Trimming pared 4 bases from V and 3 bases from J, leaving 17 bases between. Together with reference TRBV2 and TRBJ2-3, the CDR3 gives the full variable domain: EPEVTQTPSHQVTQMGQEVILRCVPISNHLYFYWYRQILGQKVEFLVSFYNNEISEKSEIFDDQFSVERPDGSNFTLKIRSTKLEDSAMYFCASSGSTGRGTDTQYFGPGTRLTVL.